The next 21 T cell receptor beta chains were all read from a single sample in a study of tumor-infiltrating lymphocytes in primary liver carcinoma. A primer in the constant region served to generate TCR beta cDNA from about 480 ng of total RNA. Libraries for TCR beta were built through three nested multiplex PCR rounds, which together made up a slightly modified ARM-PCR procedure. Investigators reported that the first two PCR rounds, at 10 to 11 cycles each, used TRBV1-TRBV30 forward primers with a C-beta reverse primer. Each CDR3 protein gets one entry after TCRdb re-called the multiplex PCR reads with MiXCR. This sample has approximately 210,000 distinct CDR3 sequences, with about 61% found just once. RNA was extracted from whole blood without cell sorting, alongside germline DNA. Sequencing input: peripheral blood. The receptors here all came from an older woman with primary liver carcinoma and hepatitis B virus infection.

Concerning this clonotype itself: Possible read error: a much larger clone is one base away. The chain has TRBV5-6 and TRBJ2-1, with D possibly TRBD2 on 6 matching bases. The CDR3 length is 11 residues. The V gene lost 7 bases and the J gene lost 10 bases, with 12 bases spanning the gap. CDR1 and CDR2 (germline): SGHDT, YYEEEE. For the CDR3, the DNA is TGTGCCAGCTGCGGAAGCGGGGAGCAGTTCTTC. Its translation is CASCGSGEQFF.

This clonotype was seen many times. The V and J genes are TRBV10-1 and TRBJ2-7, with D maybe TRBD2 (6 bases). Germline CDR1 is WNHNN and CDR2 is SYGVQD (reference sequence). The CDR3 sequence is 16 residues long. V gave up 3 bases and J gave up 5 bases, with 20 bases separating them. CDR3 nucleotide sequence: TGCGCCAGCAGTGACCACGGACTAACGCACCCCCACGAGCAGTACTTC. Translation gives CASSDHGLTHPHEQYF.

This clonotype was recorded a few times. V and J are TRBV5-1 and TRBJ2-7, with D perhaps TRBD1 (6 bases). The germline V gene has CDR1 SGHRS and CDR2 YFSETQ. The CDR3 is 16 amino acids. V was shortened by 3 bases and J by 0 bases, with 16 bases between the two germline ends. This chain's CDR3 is CASSSTYDRFSYEQYF. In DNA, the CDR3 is TGCGCCAGCAGCTCCACCTACGACAGGTTCTCCTACGAGCAGTACTTC.

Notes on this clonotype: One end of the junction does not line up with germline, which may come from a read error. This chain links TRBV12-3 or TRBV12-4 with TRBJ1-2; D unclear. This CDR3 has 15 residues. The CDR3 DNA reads TGTGCCATCAGTCCTCAGGCAGCGGGTATCTATGGCTACACCTTC. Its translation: CAISPQAAGIYGYTF.

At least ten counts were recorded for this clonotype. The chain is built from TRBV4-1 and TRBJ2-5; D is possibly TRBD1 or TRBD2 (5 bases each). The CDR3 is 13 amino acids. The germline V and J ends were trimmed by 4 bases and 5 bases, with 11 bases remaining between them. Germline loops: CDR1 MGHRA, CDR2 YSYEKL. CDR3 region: CASSPPGRETQYF. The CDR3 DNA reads TGCGCCAGCAGCCCCCCGGGGCGTGAGACCCAGTACTTC.

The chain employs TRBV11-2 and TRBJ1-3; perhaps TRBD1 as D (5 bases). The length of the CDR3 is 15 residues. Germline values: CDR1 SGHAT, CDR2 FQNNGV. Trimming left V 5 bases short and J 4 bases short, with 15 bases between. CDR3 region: CASSLTGGSGNTIYF. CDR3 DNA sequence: TGTGCCAGCAGCCTCACGGGGGGATCCGGAAACACCATATATTTT.

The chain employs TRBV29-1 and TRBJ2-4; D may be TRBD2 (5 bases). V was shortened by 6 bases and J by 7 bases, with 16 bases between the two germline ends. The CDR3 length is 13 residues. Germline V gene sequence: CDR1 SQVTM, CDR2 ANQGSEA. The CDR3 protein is CSVGEGMTNIQYF. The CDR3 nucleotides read TGCAGCGTCGGAGAGGGAATGACCAACATTCAGTACTTC. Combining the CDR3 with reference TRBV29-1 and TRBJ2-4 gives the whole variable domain SAVISQKPSRDICQRGTSLTIQCQVDSQVTMMFWYRQQPGQSLTLIATANQGSEATYESGFVIDKFPISRPNLTFSTLTVSNMSPEDSSIYLCSVGEGMTNIQYFGAGTRLSVL.

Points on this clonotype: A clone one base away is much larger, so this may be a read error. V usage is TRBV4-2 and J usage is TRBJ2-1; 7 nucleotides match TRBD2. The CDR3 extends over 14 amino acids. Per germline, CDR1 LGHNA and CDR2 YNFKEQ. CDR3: CVSSRPGLIFEQFF. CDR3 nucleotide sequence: TGTGTCAGCAGCCGGCCGGGACTAATTTTTGAGCAGTTCTTC.

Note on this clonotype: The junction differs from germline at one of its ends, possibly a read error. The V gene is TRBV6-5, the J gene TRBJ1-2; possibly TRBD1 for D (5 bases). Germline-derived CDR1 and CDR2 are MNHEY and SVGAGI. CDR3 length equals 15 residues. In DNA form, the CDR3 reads TGTGCCAGCAGTTGCACCGGGGACGGAATCTATGGCTACACTTTC. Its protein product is CASSCTGDGIYGYTF.

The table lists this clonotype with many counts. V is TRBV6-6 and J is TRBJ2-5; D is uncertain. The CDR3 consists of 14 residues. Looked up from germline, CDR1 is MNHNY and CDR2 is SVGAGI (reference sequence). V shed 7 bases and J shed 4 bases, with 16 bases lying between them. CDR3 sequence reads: CASTASEARETQYF. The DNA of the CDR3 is TGTGCCAGCACCGCCAGTGAAGCCAGAGAGACCCAGTACTTC.

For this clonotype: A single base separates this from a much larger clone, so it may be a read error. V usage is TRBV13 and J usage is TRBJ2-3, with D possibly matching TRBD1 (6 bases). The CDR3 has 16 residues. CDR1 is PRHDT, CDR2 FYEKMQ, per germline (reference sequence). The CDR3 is CAISLTRGVDTDTQYF. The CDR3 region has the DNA TGTGCCATCAGCTTGACCAGGGGCGTAGACACAGATACGCAGTATTTT. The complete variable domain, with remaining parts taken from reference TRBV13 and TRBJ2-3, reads AAGVIQSPRHLIKEKRETATLKCYPIPRHDTVYWYQQGPGQDPQFLISFYEKMQSDKGSIPDRFSAQQFSDYHSELNMSSLELGDSALYFCAISLTRGVDTDTQYFGPGTRLTVL.

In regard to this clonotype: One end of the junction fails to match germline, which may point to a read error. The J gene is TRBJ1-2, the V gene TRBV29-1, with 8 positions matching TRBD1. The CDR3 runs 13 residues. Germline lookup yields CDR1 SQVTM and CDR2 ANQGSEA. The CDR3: CSAPDRDTYDYTF. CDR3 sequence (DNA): TGCAGCGCTCCGGACAGGGATACCTATGACTACACCTTC.

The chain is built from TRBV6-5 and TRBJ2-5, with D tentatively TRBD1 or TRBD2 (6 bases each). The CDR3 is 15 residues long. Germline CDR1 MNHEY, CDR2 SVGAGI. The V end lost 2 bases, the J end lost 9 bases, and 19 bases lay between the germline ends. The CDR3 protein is CASSYPVRGHEAQYF. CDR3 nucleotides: TGTGCCAGCAGTTACCCGGTCCGGGGGCATGAGGCCCAGTACTTC.

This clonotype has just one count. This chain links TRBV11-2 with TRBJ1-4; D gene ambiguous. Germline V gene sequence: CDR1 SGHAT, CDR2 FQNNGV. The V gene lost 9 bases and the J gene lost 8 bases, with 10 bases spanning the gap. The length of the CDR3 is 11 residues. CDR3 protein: CASSQREKLFF. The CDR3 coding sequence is TGTGCCAGTAGCCAGAGAGAAAAACTGTTTTTT.

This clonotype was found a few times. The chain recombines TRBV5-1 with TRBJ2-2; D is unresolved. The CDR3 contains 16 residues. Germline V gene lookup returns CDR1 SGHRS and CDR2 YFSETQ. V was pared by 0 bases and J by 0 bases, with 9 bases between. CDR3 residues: CASSLAGRSNTGELFF. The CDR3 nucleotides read TGCGCCAGCAGCTTGGCCGGGCGGTCGAACACCGGGGAGCTGTTTTTT.

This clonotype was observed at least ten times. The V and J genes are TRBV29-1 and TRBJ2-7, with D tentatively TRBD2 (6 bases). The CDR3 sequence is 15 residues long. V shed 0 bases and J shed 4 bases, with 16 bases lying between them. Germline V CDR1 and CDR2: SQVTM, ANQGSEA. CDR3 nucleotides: TGCAGCGTTGAAGACTCCGGGACTCCCCCGTACGAGCAGTACTTC. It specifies CSVEDSGTPPYEQYF.

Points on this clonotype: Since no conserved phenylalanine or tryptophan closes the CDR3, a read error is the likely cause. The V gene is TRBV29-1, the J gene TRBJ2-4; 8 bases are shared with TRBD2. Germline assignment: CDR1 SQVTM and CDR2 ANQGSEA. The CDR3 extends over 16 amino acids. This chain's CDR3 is CSVEDLSGSAKNVQYC. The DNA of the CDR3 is TGCAGCGTTGAAGATCTAAGCGGGAGTGCCAAAAACGTTCAGTACTGC.

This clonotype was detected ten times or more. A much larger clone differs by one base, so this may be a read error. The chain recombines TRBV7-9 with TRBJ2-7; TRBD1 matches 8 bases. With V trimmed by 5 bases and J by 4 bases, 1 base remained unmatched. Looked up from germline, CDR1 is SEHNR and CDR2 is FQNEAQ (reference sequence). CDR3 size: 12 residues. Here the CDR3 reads CASSGQGYEQYF. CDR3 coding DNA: TGTGCCAGCAGCGGACAGGGATACGAGCAGTACTTC.

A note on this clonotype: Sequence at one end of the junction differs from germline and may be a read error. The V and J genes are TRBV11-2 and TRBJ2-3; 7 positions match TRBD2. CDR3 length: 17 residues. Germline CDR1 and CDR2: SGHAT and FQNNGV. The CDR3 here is CASSLARWTRVPDTHYF. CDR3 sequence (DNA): TGTGCCAGCAGCTTGGCTAGGTGGACTAGGGTCCCGGATACGCATTATTTT.

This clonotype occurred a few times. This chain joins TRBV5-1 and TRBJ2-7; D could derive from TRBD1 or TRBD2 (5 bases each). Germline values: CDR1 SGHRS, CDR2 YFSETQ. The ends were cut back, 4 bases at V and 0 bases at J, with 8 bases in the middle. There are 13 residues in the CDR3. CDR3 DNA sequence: TGCGCCAGCAGCCCCGGGGCCTCCTACGAGCAGTACTTC. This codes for CASSPGASYEQYF.

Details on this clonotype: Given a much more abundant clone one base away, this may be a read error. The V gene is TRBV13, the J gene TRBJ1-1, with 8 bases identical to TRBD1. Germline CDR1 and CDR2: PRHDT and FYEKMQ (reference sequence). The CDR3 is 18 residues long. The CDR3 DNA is TGTGCCAGCAGCCGCCGTCGTCCAGGGGGCGCGAGGAACACTGAAGCTCTCTTT. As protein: CASSRRRPGGARNTEALF.